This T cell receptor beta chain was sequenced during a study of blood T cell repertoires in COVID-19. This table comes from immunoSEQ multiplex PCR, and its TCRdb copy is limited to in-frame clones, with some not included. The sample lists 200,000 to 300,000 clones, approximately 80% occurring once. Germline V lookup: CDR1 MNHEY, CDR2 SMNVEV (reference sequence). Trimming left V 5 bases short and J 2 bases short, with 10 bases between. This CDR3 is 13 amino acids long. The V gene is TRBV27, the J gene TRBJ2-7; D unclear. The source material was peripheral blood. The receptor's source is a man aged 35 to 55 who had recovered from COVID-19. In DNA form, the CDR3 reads TGTGCCAGCAGTCCGCAGGCCACCTACGAGCAGTACTTC. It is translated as CASSPQATYEQYF.